This T cell receptor beta chain emerged from a study of cytomegalovirus exposure and HLA in healthy donors. Study-wide results and caveats: A prior analysis recorded that most TCR beta V segments were productive about 87% or about 30% of the time. Reported performance of the classifier showed diagnosis of cytomegalovirus status with high specificity and sensitivity. Among donors in an Asian-associated ancestry cluster, a later analysis reportedly found fewer N-insertions than the roughly 650-donor mean.

With regard to this clone: Its specificity is unknown.

This PCR relied on a set of 60 Vbeta primers and 13 Jbeta primers. Libraries were prepared by immunoSEQ multiplex PCR; TCRdb keeps only in-frame clonotypes and omits some of them. The sample is made up of around 48,000 clones, and the top ten hold about 2.5% of it. This clonotype originated in a female donor in good health and CMV-seronegative. The sample consisted of PBMCs.

This CDR3 is CASSPQGQRNTEAFF. CDR3 nucleotides: TGCGCCAGCAGCCCACAGGGGCAGAGGAACACTGAAGCTTTCTTT. This sequence joins TRBV5-1 and TRBJ1-1; 7 bases fit TRBD1. The junction had 7 bases not matched to a gene; V was cut back by 4 bases and J by 1 base. Germline V lookup: CDR1 SGHRS, CDR2 YFSETQ. This CDR3 is 15 amino acids long.